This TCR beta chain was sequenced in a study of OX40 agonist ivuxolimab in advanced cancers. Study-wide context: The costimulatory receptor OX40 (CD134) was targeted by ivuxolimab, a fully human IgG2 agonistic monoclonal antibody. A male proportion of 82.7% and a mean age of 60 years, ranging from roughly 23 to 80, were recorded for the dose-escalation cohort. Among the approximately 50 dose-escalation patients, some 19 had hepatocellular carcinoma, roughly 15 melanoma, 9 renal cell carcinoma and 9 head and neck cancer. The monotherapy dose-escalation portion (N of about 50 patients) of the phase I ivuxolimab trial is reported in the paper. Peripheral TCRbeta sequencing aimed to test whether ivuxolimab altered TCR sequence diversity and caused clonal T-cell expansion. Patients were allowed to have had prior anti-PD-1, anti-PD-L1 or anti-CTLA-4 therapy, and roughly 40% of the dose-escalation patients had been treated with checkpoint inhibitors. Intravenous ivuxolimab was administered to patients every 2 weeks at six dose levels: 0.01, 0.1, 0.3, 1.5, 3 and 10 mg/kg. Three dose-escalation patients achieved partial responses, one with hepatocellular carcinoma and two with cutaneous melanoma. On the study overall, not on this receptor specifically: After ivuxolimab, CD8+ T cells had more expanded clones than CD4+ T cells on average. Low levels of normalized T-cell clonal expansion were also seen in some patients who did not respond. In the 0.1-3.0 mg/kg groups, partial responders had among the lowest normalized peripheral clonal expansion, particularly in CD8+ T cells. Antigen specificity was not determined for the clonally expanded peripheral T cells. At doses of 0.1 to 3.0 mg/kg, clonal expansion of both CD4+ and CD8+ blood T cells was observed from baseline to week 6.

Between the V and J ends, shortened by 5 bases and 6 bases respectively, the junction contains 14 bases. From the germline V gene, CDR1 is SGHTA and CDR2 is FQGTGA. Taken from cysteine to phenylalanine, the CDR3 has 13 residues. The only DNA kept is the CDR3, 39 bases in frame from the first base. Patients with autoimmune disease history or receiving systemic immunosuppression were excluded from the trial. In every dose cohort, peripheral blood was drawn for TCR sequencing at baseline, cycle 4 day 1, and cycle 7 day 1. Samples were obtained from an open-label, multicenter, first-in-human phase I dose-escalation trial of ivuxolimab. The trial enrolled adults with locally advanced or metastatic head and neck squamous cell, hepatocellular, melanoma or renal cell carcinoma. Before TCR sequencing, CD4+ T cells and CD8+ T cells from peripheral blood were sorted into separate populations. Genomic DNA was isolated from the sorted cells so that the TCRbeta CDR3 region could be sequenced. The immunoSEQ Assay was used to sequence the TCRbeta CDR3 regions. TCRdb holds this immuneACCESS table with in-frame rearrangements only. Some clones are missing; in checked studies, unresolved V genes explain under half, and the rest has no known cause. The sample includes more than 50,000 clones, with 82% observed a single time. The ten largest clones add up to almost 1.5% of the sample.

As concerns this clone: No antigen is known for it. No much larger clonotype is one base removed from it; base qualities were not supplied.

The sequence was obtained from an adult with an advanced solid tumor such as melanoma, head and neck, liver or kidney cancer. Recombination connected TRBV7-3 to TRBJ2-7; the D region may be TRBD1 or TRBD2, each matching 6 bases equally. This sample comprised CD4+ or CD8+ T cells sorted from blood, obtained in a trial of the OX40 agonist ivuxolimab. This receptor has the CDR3 CASSPGGSGEQYF. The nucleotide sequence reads TGTGCCAGCAGCCCCGGGGGCTCGGGCGAGCAGTACTTC.